This T cell receptor beta chain is from a study of blood T cells in healthy people across ages. Study in general: Template switching recovered approximately one barcoded beta molecule for every two T cells.

The CDR3 has 13 residues. Trimming cost V 10 bases and J 1 base, with 13 bases left between them. Looked up from germline, CDR1 is MNHNS and CDR2 is SASEGT. The sample holds a few counts of this clonotype. Its cognate antigen is unknown. The study, taken as a whole, reports: Both naive CD4+ cell counts and diversity were greater in long-lived donors than in aged donors.

Next came a second PCR, run for about 7 to 12 cycles, which used a sample-barcoded 5' primer along with a J-beta primer mix. Every sample gave at least 2.5 million paired-end reads containing CDR3. MiXCR, applied by TCRdb to the 5' RACE reads, yields one record per CDR3 protein. The table lists over a million distinct CDR3 sequences, approximately 38% of them singletons. Donors gave around 9.8 milliliters of peripheral blood apiece. This TCR was recovered from a woman under 30 in good health. Sample: blood. The chain carries TRBV6-1 and TRBJ1-1; TRBD1 is a possible D gene (5 bases). The CDR3 coding sequence is TGTGCCACCATGAAGAGGGGGAACACTGAAGCTTTCTTT. Translating it yields CATMKRGNTEAFF.